This T cell receptor beta chain emerged from a study of immune characterization of retroperitoneal liposarcoma. CDR1 is SGHTA, CDR2 FQGNSA, per germline. V was clipped by 2 bases and J by 9 bases, with 14 bases between them. The CDR3 contains 14 residues. TCRdb called the PCR reads again in MiXCR, with one record for every CDR3 protein. The sample has more than 10,000 distinct CDR3 sequences, about 50% seen once. This clonotype appeared a few times. The sequencing input was tumor tissue. The chain links TRBV7-2 to TRBJ2-1; D call uncertain. The receptor was isolated from a female donor with retroperitoneal liposarcoma. CDR3 sequence (DNA): TGTGCCAGCAGCTTATGGAGTGTGGGCTCTGAGCAGTTCTTC. Its translation: CASSLWSVGSEQFF.